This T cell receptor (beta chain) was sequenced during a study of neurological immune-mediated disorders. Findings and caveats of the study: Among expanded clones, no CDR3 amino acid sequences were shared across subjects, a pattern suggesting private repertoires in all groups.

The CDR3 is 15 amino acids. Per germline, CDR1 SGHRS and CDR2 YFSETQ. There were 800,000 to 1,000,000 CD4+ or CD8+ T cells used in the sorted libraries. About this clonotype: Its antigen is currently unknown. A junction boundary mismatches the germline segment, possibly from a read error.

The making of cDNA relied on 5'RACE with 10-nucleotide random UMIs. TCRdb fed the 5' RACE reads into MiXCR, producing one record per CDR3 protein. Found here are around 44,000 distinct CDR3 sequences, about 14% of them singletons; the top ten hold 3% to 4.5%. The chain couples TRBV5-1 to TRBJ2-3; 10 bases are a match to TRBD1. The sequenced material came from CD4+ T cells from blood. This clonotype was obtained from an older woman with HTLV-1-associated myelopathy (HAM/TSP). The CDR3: CANSPGTGVTDTQYF. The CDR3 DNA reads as TGCGCCAACAGCCCAGGGACAGGGGTCACAGATACGCAGTATTTT.